The 25 T cell receptor beta chains given below trace back to one sample, sequenced in a study of T-cell reconstitution after alpha-beta-depleted transplantation in children. The TCRbeta library incorporated unique molecular identifiers. A single record per CDR3 protein comes from TCRdb applying MiXCR to the PCR reads. This table has some 440,000 distinct CDR3 sequences, under 20% appearing once. The sample consisted of PBMCs, mostly from graft donor cells, taken 360 days after TCRalphabeta/CD19-depleted stem cell transplant. The receptors shown here come from a boy younger than two who had a stem cell transplant for Wiskott-Aldrich syndrome, so the T cells may come from the graft donor.

This clonotype was detected a few times. The gene calls are TRBV12-3 or TRBV12-4 and TRBJ2-7; the D gene is possibly TRBD1 (6 bases). There are 13 residues in the CDR3. V was pared by 3 bases and J by 2 bases, with 8 bases between. CDR3 sequence (DNA): TGTGCCAGCAGTTTTAAGGGGGCCTACGAGCAGTACTTC. The encoded protein is CASSFKGAYEQYF.

V is TRBV27 and J is TRBJ2-1; 11 bases agree with TRBD2. This CDR3 is 16 amino acids long. CDR1 is MNHEY and CDR2 is SMNVEV in the germline V gene (reference sequence). J was trimmed by 7 bases and V by 5 bases; bases with no gene match: 10. CDR3 sequence reads: CASSPGLAGVVNEQFF. For the CDR3, the DNA is TGTGCCAGCAGTCCCGGACTAGCGGGCGTTGTAAATGAGCAGTTCTTC.

The chain has TRBV3-1 and TRBJ2-3; the match to TRBD2 covers 7 bases. The germline CDR1 and CDR2 sequences are LGHDT and YNNKEL (reference sequence). V lost 0 bases and J lost 6; bases outside the gene matches: 6. This CDR3 contains 15 residues. Written as DNA, the CDR3 is TGTGCCAGCAGCCAAGAAGGACTAGTCAGGGATACGCAGTATTTT. As protein: CASSQEGLVRDTQYF.

V gene TRBV10-2 combines with J gene TRBJ2-1; the D is unclear. V was trimmed by 7 bases and J by 0 bases, leaving 10 bases between them. Germline CDR1 reads WSHSY; CDR2 reads SAAADI. This CDR3 is 14 amino acids long. The DNA of the CDR3 is TGCGCCAGCAATTTACGGGCCTCCTACAATGAGCAGTTCTTC. Protein sequence: CASNLRASYNEQFF.

This clonotype was found a few times. V usage is TRBV13 and J usage is TRBJ2-1; D gene unclear. The V end lost 2 bases, the J end lost 10 bases, and 15 bases lay between the germline ends. The CDR3 contains 14 residues. Germline V CDR1 and CDR2: PRHDT, FYEKMQ (reference sequence). CDR3 loop: CASSLLLVDGEQFF. DNA for the CDR3: TGTGCCAGCAGCTTATTACTCGTTGACGGCGAGCAGTTCTTC.

The CDR3 DNA reads as TGTGCCAGCAGCCCGACTAAGAATGAGCAGTTCTTC. It encodes CASSPTKNEQFF. The rearrangement joins TRBV12-3 or TRBV12-4 to TRBJ2-1, with D maybe TRBD2 (5 bases). V lost 6 bases to trimming and J lost 7 bases, with 10 bases between them. This CDR3 spans 12 amino acids.

This chain connects TRBV20-1 to TRBJ2-3, with unresolved D. V gave up 2 bases and J gave up 2 bases, with 8 bases separating them. The length of the CDR3 is 13 residues. Germline-derived CDR1 and CDR2 are DFQATT and SNEGSKA (reference sequence). The CDR3 spells CSARSKYTDTQYF. The CDR3 DNA sequence: TGCAGTGCTAGATCCAAGTACACAGATACGCAGTATTTT.

The chain couples TRBV5-1 to TRBJ1-2; D not certain. The CDR3 sequence is 13 residues long. Per the germline V gene, CDR1 is SGHRS and CDR2 is YFSETQ. Trimming took 4 bases from V and 8 from J, leaving 15 bases between them. The CDR3 region has the DNA TGCGCCAGCAGCCTCTCTGCCTTCGCGGGCTACACCTTC. Its protein is CASSLSAFAGYTF.

This chain joins TRBV20-1 and TRBJ1-1; D is unclear. CDR3 size: 12 residues. Germline V gives CDR1 DFQATT, CDR2 SNEGSKA (reference sequence). The ends were cut back, 3 bases at V and 6 bases at J, with 11 bases in the middle. The CDR3: CSASYRSAEAFF. The CDR3 DNA reads as TGCAGTGCTAGTTACCGAAGTGCTGAAGCTTTCTTT.

This clonotype turned up a few times. The chain combines TRBV4-3 with TRBJ2-7; D is perhaps TRBD2 (6 bases). Germline-derived CDR1 and CDR2 are LGHNA and YSLEER. V lost 1 base and J 1 base, leaving 11 bases between the germline ends. CDR3 length: 15 residues. CDR3 in DNA: TGCGCCAGCAGCCAAGTTCGGGGGTCTTCCTACGAGCAGTACTTC. It translates to CASSQVRGSSYEQYF.

This sequence joins TRBV20-1 and TRBJ1-6, with TRBD1 identical over 8 bases. Unmatched junction bases numbered 4, after V lost 2 bases and J lost 10 bases. CDR3 size: 13 residues. Germline V gives CDR1 DFQATT, CDR2 SNEGSKA (reference sequence). This chain's CDR3 is CSARPTGVSPLHF. The CDR3 DNA reads TGCAGTGCTAGACCGACAGGGGTATCACCCCTCCACTTT.

This clonotype was picked up a small number of times. The rearrangement uses TRBV10-3 and TRBJ1-2, with D possibly matching TRBD1 (6 bases). The CDR3 is 18 amino acids. Germline-derived CDR1 and CDR2 are ENHRY and SYGVKD. V was pared by 0 bases and J by 5 bases, with 22 bases between. CDR3 amino acids: CAISESPRGARAGYGYTF. CDR3 sequence (DNA): TGTGCCATCAGTGAGTCACCGAGGGGGGCTCGGGCCGGGTATGGCTACACCTTC.

This clonotype was counted only a few times. J is TRBJ2-2 and V is TRBV15, with TRBD1 as a possible D gene (6 bases). The CDR3 totals 15 residues. The germline gives CDR1 LNHNV, CDR2 YYDKDF (reference sequence). V was shortened by 6 bases and J by 2 bases, with 13 bases between the two germline ends. CDR3 nucleotides: TGTGCCACCAGTGCACCGGGACACAACACCGGGGAGCTGTTTTTT. Protein sequence: CATSAPGHNTGELFF. The full variable domain, with the rest looked up from reference TRBV15 and TRBJ2-2, is DAMVIQNPRYQVTQFGKPVTLSCSQTLNHNVMYWYQQKSSQAPKLLFHYYDKDFNNEADTPDNFQSRRPNTSFCFLDIRSPGLGDTAMYLCATSAPGHNTGELFFGEGSRLTVL.

This clonotype has more than one count but fewer than ten. The chain employs TRBV3-1 and TRBJ2-3; 7 bases align to TRBD1. The CDR3 is made up of 14 amino acids. In germline, CDR1 is LGHDT, CDR2 YNNKEL (reference sequence). The V segment lost 4 bases and the J segment 9 bases; nucleotides outside the gene matches: 10. Here the CDR3 reads CASSRRQGTVTQYF. DNA of the CDR3: TGTGCCAGCAGCCGAAGGCAGGGGACAGTAACGCAGTATTTT.

The CDR3 reads CASSIQGAGANVLTF. DNA of the CDR3: TGTGCCAGCAGTATACAGGGGGCTGGGGCCAACGTCCTGACTTTC. The chain has TRBV28 and TRBJ2-6; 8 bases line up with TRBD1. CDR1 is MDHEN, CDR2 SYDVKM, per germline. V shed 5 bases and J 2 bases; nucleotides not matched to a gene: 2. The CDR3 has 15 residues. Looking up the rest from reference TRBV28 and TRBJ2-6 gives the full variable domain: DVKVTQSSRYLVKRTGEKVFLECVQDMDHENMFWYRQDPGLGLRLIYFSYDVKMKEKGDIPEGYSVSREKKERFSLILESASTNQTSMYLCASSIQGAGANVLTFGAGSRLTVL.

This clonotype has only a few counts. One end of the junction fails to match germline, which may point to a read error. The V call is TRBV25-1, the J call TRBJ2-4; 8 bases match TRBD2. There are 15 residues in the CDR3. Germline V gene data show CDR1 as MGHDK and CDR2 as SYGVNS. CDR3 in amino acids: CASSEFGAGGPLVNF. DNA of the CDR3: TGTGCCAGCAGTGAATTTGGGGCGGGGGGCCCCCTCGTGAACTTC.

This clonotype has just a few counts. The chain uses TRBV19 and TRBJ2-1; 10 bases agree with TRBD1. This CDR3 contains 16 residues. Germline CDR1 is LNHDA and CDR2 is SQIVND (reference sequence). The ends lost 4 bases at V and 10 bases at J; junction bases unmatched: 13. CDR3 nucleotide sequence: TGTGCCAGTAGTACGACACCGGGACAGGGGTTTTGGGAGCAGTTCTTC. Translated: CASSTTPGQGFWEQFF.

This clonotype was detected a few times. The V call is TRBV4-1, the J call TRBJ2-1; D gene ambiguous. Trimming removed 3 bases at V and 6 bases at J, with 6 bases between. The CDR3 contains 12 residues. The V gene's germline CDR1 is MGHRA and CDR2 YSYEKL. As DNA, the CDR3 is TGCGCCAGCAGCCAGTTATTCAATGAGCAGTTCTTC. Its translation is CASSQLFNEQFF.

The chain carries TRBV29-1 and TRBJ1-2; D may be TRBD1 (6 bases). V lost 4 bases to trimming and J lost 7 bases, with 22 bases between them. The CDR3 contains 15 residues. Germline CDR1 is SQVTM and CDR2 is ANQGSEA. CDR3 sequence (DNA): TGCAGCGTTGGGGCCGGACAGACATTCCGGGGTGGCTACACCTTC. It specifies CSVGAGQTFRGGYTF. Variable domain in full (rest from reference TRBV29-1 and TRBJ1-2): SAVISQKPSRDICQRGTSLTIQCQVDSQVTMMFWYRQQPGQSLTLIATANQGSEATYESGFVIDKFPISRPNLTFSTLTVSNMSPEDSSIYLCSVGAGQTFRGGYTFGSGTRLTVV.

A few counts support this clonotype. This rearrangement joins TRBV29-1 to TRBJ2-3; 7 bases agree with TRBD1. The germline V gene has CDR1 SQVTM and CDR2 ANQGSEA. The CDR3 runs 11 residues. J was trimmed by 10 bases and V by 3 bases; bases with no gene match: 4. CDR3 DNA sequence: TGCAGCGTTGAGCTGAGGGGGCCGCAGTATTTT. It yields the protein CSVELRGPQYF.

This clonotype came up a few times. The J gene is TRBJ2-7, the V gene TRBV12-3 or TRBV12-4; 11 bases map to TRBD2. The CDR3 length is 15 residues. Germline trimming cut 6 bases from V and 4 bases from J; bases unmatched to any gene: 8. CDR3 sequence: CASSQPGLAEYEQYF. CDR3 in DNA: TGTGCCAGCAGCCAGCCGGGACTAGCGGAATACGAGCAGTACTTC.

The chain recombines TRBV20-1 with TRBJ2-1; no definite D call. V gave up 0 bases and J gave up 0 bases, with 6 bases separating them. This CDR3 is 14 amino acids long. Germline values: CDR1 DFQATT, CDR2 SNEGSKA (reference sequence). CDR3 amino acids: CSARDESSYNEQFF. The CDR3 nucleotides read TGCAGTGCTAGAGACGAGTCCTCCTACAATGAGCAGTTCTTC.

This clonotype was observed a few times. V is TRBV6-5 and J is TRBJ2-4, with D uncertain. Germline lookup yields CDR1 MNHEY and CDR2 SVGAGI. This CDR3 region has 15 residues. V lost 4 bases to trimming and J lost 1 base, with 11 bases between them. The CDR3: CASSLTGVAKNIQYF. As DNA, the CDR3 is TGTGCCAGCAGTTTGACCGGAGTGGCCAAAAACATTCAGTACTTC.

This clonotype showed up just a few times. This rearrangement joins TRBV20-1 to TRBJ2-5; perhaps TRBD2 as D (5 bases). Trimming took off 0 bases at V and 5 bases at J, with 22 bases between the two ends. The CDR3 totals 17 residues. The germline V gene has CDR1 DFQATT and CDR2 SNEGSKA (reference sequence). The CDR3 DNA follows: TGCAGTGCTAGAGATCCTCGAGGCGGGCTTGGTTTGGAGACCCAGTACTTC. It translates to CSARDPRGGLGLETQYF.

The J gene is TRBJ1-1, the V gene TRBV5-1; D perhaps matches TRBD1 (6 bases). Trimming removed 4 bases at V and 3 bases at J, with 19 bases between. The CDR3 length is 16 residues. CDR1 SGHRS and CDR2 YFSETQ come from the germline V gene. In nucleotides, the CDR3 is TGCGCCAGCAGCCGTCCGTCAGGGGCAGAGGACACTGAAGCTTTCTTT. This encodes CASSRPSGAEDTEAFF. The variable domain in full, completed from reference TRBV5-1 and TRBJ1-1, reads KAGVTQTPRYLIKTRGQQVTLSCSPISGHRSVSWYQQTPGQGLQFLFEYFSETQRNKGNFPGRFSGRQFSNSRSEMNVSTLELGDSALYLCASSRPSGAEDTEAFFGQGTRLTVV.